The clone carrying this TCR beta chain was detected ten times or more. As yet, its antigen is unknown. The time point was: newly diagnosed GD, antithyroid drugs for less than 3 months. Following extraction of RNA from PBMCs, that RNA was used to make the TCR library. The data originate from a study of regulatory T cells in long-lasting Graves disease. The study's findings and limits: The work looked only at peripheral blood and did not look at thyroid tissue. Compared with new cases, persistent Graves' patients showed reduced TCR diversity.

V lost 0 bases to trimming and J lost 0 bases, with 6 bases between them. The CDR3 has 15 residues. Germline CDR1 is LNHDA and CDR2 is SQIVND (reference sequence). In building TCR beta libraries, iRepertoire HTBI primers were used together with Arm-PCR of CDR3 regions. TCRdb ran MiXCR on the multiplex PCR reads and lists one entry per CDR3 protein. The sample has hundreds of thousands of distinct CDR3 sequences, 16% seen once; the top ten hold about 20%. These data were also filed under a second study, of T cells in Graves' hyperthyroidism and ophthalmopathy. That work states: Thyroid ultrasound, orbital computed tomography, clinical symptoms, and serum thyroxine and TRAb underpinned diagnoses.

The sample consisted of peripheral blood mononuclear cells (PBMCs), taken at new diagnosis, from a patient treated with antithyroid drugs. The sequence was collected from a woman in her 30s with Graves disease. The chain is built from TRBV19 and TRBJ2-1, with unresolved D. The CDR3 bases are TGTGCCAGTAGTATAGACGGCAGCTCCTACAATGAGCAGTTCTTC. Its protein is CASSIDGSSYNEQFF.